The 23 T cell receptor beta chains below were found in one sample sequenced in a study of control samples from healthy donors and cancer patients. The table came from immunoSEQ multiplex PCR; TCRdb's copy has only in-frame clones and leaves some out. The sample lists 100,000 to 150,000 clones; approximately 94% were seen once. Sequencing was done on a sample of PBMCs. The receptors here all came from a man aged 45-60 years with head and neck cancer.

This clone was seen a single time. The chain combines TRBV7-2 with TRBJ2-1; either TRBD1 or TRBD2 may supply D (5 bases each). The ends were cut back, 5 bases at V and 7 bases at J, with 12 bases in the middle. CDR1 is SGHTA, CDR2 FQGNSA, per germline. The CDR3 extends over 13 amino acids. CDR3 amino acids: CASSPGWGNEQFF. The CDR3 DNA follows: TGTGCCAGCAGCCCCGGGTGGGGGAATGAGCAGTTCTTC. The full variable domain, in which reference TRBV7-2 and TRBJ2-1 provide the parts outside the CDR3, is GAGVSQSPSNKVTEKGKDVELRCDPISGHTALYWYRQSLGQGLEFLIYFQGNSAPDKSGLPSDRFSAERTGGSVSTLTIQRTQQEDSAVYLCASSPGWGNEQFFGPGTRLTVL.

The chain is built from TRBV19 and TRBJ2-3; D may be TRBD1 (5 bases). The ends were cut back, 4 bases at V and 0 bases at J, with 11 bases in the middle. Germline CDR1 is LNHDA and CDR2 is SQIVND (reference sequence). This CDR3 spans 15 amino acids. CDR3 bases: TGTGCCAGTAGTAATTCAGGGCTTAGCACAGATACGCAGTATTTT. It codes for CASSNSGLSTDTQYF. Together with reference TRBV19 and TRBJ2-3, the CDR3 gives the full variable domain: DGGITQSPKYLFRKEGQNVTLSCEQNLNHDAMYWYRQDPGQGLRLIYYSQIVNDFQKGDIAEGYSVSREKKESFPLTVTSAQKNPTAFYLCASSNSGLSTDTQYFGPGTRLTVL.

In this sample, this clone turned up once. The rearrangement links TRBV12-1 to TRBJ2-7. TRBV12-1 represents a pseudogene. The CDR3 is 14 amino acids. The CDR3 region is CASSSGTETYEQYF. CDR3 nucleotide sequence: TGTGCCAGCAGTTCCGGGACCGAGACCTACGAGCAGTACTTC.

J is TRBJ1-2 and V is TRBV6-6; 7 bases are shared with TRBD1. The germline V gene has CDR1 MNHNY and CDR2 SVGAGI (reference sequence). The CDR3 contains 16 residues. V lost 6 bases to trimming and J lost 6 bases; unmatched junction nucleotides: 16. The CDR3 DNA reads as TGTGCCAGCAGACCCTCCGGACAGGACACCAATCATGGCTACACCTTC. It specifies CASRPSGQDTNHGYTF.

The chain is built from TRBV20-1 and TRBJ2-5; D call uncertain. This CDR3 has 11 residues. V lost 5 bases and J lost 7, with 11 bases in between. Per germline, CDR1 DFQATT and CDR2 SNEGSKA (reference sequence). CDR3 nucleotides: TGCAGTGCTCTTACTAAGGTGACCCAGTACTTC. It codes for CSALTKVTQYF.

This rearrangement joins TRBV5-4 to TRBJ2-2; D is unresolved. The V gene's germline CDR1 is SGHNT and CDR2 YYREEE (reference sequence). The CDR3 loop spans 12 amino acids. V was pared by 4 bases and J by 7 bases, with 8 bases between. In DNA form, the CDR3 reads TGTGCCAGCAGCACGAGTTTCGGGGAGCTGTTTTTT. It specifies CASSTSFGELFF.

The CDR3 reads CASQLAVANEQFF. The CDR3 nucleotides are TGTGCCAGCCAGCTAGCGGTCGCCAATGAGCAGTTCTTC. V usage is TRBV7-9 and J usage is TRBJ2-1, with 7 bases aligning to TRBD2. V lost 8 bases, J lost 6 bases, and 7 bases stayed unmatched. Looked up from germline, CDR1 is SEHNR and CDR2 is FQNEAQ (reference sequence). The CDR3 spans 13 residues.

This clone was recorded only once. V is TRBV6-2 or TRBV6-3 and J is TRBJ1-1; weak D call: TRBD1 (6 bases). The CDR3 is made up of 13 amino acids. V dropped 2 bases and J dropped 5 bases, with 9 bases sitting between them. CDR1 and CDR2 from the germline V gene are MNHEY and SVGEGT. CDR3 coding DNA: TGTGCCAGCAGTTACCGGGGGGCTACTGAAGCTTTCTTT. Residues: CASSYRGATEAFF.

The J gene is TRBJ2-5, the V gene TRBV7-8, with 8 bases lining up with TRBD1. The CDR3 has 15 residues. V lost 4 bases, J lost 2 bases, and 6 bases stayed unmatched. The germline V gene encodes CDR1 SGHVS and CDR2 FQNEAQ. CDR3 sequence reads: CASSSRTGGQETQYF. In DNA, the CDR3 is TGTGCCAGCAGCTCGAGAACAGGGGGTCAAGAGACCCAGTACTTC.

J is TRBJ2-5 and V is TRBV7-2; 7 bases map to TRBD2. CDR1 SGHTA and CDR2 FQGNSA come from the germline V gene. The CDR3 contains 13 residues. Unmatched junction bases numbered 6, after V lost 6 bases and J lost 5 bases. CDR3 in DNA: TGTGCCAGCAGTCGGACTAGACAGGAGACCCAGTACTTC. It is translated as CASSRTRQETQYF.

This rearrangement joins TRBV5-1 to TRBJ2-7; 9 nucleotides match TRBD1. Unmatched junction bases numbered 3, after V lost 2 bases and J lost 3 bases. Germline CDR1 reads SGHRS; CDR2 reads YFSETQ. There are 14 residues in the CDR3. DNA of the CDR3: TGCGCCAGCAGCTTCAGGGACAGGGTCTACGAGCAGTACTTC. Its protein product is CASSFRDRVYEQYF.

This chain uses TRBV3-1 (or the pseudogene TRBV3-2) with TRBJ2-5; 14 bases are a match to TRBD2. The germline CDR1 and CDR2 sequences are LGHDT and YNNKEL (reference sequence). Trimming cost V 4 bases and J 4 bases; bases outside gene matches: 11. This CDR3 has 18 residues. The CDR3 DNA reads TGTGCCAGCAGCCTCTTGACTAGCGGGGGGGCGGGAAGAGAGACCCAGTACTTC. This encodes CASSLLTSGGAGRETQYF.

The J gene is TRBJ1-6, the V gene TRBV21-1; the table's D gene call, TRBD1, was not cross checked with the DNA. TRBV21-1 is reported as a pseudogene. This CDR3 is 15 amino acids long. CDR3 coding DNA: TGTGCCAGCAGCAAGGACAGGGATAATGATTCACCCCTCCACTTT. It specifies CASSKDRDNDSPLHF.

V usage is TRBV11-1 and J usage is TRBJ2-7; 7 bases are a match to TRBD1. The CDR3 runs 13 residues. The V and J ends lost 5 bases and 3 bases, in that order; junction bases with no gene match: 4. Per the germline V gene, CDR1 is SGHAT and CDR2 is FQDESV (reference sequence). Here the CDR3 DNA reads TGTGCCAGCAGCCGCAGGGGGAGCTACGAGCAGTACTTC. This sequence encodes CASSRRGSYEQYF.

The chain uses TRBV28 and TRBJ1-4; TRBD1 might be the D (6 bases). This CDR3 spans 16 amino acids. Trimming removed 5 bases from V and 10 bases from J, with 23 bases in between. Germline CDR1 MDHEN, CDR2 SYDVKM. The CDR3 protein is CASSPPWEGVRGKLFF. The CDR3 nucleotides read TGTGCCAGCAGTCCGCCTTGGGAGGGGGTAAGGGGAAAACTGTTTTTT.

The CDR3 nucleotides are TGTGCCAGCAGCTTCGGGACAGACAACACTGAAGCTTTCTTT. Amino acid sequence: CASSFGTDNTEAFF. The chain is built from TRBV7-6 and TRBJ1-1, with 7 bases matching TRBD1. CDR3 length equals 14 residues. Germline values: CDR1 SGHVS, CDR2 FNYEAQ. Trimming took 3 bases from V and 2 from J; bases not matched to a gene: 3.

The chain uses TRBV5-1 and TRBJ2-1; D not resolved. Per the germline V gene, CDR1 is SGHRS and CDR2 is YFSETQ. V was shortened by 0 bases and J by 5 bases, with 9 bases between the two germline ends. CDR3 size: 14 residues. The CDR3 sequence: CASSLGSVNNEQFF. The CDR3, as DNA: TGCGCCAGCAGCTTGGGGTCGGTTAACAATGAGCAGTTCTTC.

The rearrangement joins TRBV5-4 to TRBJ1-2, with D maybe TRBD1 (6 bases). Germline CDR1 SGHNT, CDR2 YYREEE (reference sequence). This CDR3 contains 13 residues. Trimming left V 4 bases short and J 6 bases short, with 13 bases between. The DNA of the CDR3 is TGTGCCAGCAGCCGGGACACGCTCAATGGCTACACCTTC. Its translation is CASSRDTLNGYTF.

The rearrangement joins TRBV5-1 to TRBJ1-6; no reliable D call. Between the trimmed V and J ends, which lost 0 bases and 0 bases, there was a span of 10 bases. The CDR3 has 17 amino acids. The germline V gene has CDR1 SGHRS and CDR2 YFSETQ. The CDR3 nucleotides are TGCGCCAGCAGCTTGGACGTTGGCAGCTCCTATAATTCACCCCTCCACTTT. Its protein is CASSLDVGSSYNSPLHF.

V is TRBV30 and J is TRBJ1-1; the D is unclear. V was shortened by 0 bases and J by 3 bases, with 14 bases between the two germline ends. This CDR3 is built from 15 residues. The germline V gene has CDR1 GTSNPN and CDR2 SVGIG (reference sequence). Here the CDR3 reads CAWSVLRVGDTEAFF. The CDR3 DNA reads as TGTGCCTGGAGTGTACTTCGAGTTGGGGACACTGAAGCTTTCTTT.

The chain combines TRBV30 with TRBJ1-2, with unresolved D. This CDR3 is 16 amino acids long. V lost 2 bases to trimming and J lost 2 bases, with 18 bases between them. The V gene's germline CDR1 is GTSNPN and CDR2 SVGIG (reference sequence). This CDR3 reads CAWSKPPRVENYGYTF. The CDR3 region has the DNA TGTGCCTGGAGTAAACCCCCGAGAGTAGAAAACTATGGCTACACCTTC.

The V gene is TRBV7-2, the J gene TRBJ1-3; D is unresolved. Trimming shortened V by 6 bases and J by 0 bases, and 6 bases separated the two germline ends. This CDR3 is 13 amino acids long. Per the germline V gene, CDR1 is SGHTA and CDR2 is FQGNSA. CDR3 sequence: CASSGDSGNTIYF. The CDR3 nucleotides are TGTGCCAGCAGTGGGGACTCTGGAAACACCATATATTTT.

The CDR3 spells CSVEVGVRTEAFF. CDR3 DNA sequence: TGCAGCGTTGAAGTGGGGGTGCGGACTGAAGCTTTCTTT. The J gene is TRBJ1-1, the V gene TRBV29-1; the D gene is possibly TRBD1 (5 bases). Germline-derived CDR1 and CDR2 are SQVTM and ANQGSEA. This CDR3 comprises 13 residues. Deletions cut 1 base from V and 5 bases from J, with 11 bases between.